The clone carrying this T cell receptor (beta chain) occurred a few times. This sample was included in a study of T cells in Graves' hyperthyroidism and ophthalmopathy. Fresh peripheral blood, approximately 10 ml, was the source of the PBMCs. Authors of the study amplified TCR beta CDR3 regions from RNA transcripts. First-round RT-PCR with HTBI primers amplified the TCR CDR3 region. In TCRdb, the multiplex PCR reads were re-called with MiXCR into one record per CDR3 protein. The sample has 500,000 to 600,000 distinct CDR3 sequences; over 15% are singletons. CDR3 length equals 15 residues. From germline, CDR1 is LGHNA and CDR2 YSLEER. The V and J ends lost 3 bases and 2 bases respectively, with 13 bases between them.

The origin of this receptor is a woman aged 18 to 35 with Graves' hyperthyroidism. The V call is TRBV4-3, the J call TRBJ1-1; D gene uncertain. The sample taken for sequencing was blood. The CDR3, as DNA: TGCGCCAGCAGCCACCCCCAAGGGCTTAACACTGAAGCTTTCTTT. Translated, it gives CASSHPQGLNTEAFF.